What follows are 3 T cell receptor beta chains derived from one specimen sequenced in a study of blood T cell repertoires in COVID-19. Only in-frame clones appear in the TCRdb table, and some are missing; sequencing was by immunoSEQ multiplex PCR. This table holds hundreds of thousands of clones, approximately 86% found once. Sequencing used PBMCs or T cells enriched from blood (not recorded which). Receptors were obtained from a woman in her 30s who had been exposed to COVID-19.

This clone turned up a few times. CDR3 amino acids: CASSLAGQGSTIYF. The CDR3 DNA sequence: TGTGCCAGCAGCTTAGCGGGACAGGGGAGCACCATATATTTT. The gene calls are TRBV7-6 and TRBJ1-3, with TRBD1 matching 10 bases. Germline V lookup: CDR1 SGHVS, CDR2 FNYEAQ. The CDR3 covers 14 residues. V was pared by 0 bases and J by 9 bases, with 2 bases of the junction left unmatched.

V is TRBV7-9 and J is TRBJ1-3, with 7 bases aligning to TRBD1. Trimming cost V 4 bases and J 5 bases; bases outside gene matches: 11. The CDR3 runs 16 residues. The germline gives CDR1 SEHNR, CDR2 FQNEAQ (reference sequence). For the CDR3, the DNA is TGTGCCAGCAGCTCCCCCGCGGGACAGCTGAGAAACACCATATATTTT. Amino acids: CASSSPAGQLRNTIYF.

The chain recombines TRBV24-1 with TRBJ2-2, with 7 bases fitting TRBD1. The germline gives CDR1 KGHDR, CDR2 SFDVKD. V trimming: 8 bases; J trimming: 1 base; junction bases outside the gene matches: 0. There are 13 residues in the CDR3. This CDR3 is CATTGGNTGELFF. The CDR3 DNA follows: TGTGCCACCACAGGGGGGAACACCGGGGAGCTGTTTTTT.